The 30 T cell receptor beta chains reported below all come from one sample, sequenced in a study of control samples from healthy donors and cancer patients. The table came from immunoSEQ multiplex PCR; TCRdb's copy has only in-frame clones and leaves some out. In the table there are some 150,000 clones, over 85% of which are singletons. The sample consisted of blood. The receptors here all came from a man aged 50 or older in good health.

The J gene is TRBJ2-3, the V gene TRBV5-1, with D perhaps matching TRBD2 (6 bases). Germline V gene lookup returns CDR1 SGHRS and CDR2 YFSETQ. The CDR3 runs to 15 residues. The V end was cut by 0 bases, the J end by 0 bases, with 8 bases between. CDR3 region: CASSLGGTSTDTQYF. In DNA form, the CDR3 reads TGCGCCAGCAGCTTGGGCGGGACGAGCACAGATACGCAGTATTTT. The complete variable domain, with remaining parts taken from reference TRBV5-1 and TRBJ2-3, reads KAGVTQTPRYLIKTRGQQVTLSCSPISGHRSVSWYQQTPGQGLQFLFEYFSETQRNKGNFPGRFSGRQFSNSRSEMNVSTLELGDSALYLCASSLGGTSTDTQYFGPGTRLTVL.

CDR3 coding DNA: TGCGCCAGCAGCTTCGGACAGGAGGGGTATGGCTACACCTTC. It specifies CASSFGQEGYGYTF. This chain connects TRBV5-1 to TRBJ1-2, with TRBD1 identical over 7 bases. Germline CDR1 reads SGHRS; CDR2 reads YFSETQ. Trimming at V came to 2 bases and at J to 5 bases, leaving 6 bases not matched to a gene. This CDR3 has 14 amino acids.

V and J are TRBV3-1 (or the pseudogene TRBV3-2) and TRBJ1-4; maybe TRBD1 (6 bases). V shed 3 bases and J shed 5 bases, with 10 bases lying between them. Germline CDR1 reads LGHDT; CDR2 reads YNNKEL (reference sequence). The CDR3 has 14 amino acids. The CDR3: CASSHEGQNEKLFF. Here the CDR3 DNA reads TGTGCCAGCAGCCATGAAGGACAGAATGAAAAACTGTTTTTT.

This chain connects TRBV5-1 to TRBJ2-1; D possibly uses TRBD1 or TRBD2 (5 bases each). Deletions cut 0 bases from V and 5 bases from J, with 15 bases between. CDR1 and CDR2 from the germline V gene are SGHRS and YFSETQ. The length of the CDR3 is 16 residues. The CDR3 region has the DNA TGCGCCAGCAGCTTGGATGGGACGGGTACCCACAATGAGCAGTTCTTC. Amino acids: CASSLDGTGTHNEQFF.

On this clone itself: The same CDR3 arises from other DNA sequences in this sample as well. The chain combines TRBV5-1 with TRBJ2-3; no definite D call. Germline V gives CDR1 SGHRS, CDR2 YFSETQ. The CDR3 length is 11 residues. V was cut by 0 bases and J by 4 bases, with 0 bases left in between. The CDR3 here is CASSLADTQYF. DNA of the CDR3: TGCGCCAGCAGCTTGGCAGATACGCAGTATTTT.

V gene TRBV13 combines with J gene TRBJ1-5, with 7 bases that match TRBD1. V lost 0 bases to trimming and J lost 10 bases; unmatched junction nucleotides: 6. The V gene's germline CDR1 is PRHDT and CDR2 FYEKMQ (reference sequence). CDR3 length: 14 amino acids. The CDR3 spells CASSLGGGGDPQHF. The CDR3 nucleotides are TGTGCCAGCAGCTTAGGGGGAGGGGGCGATCCCCAGCATTTT.

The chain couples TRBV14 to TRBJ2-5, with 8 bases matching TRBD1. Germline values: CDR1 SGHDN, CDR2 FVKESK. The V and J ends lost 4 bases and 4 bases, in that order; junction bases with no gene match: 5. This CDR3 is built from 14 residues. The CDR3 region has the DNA TGTGCCAGCAGCCTTAGACAGGGGAGAGAGACCCAGTACTTC. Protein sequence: CASSLRQGRETQYF.

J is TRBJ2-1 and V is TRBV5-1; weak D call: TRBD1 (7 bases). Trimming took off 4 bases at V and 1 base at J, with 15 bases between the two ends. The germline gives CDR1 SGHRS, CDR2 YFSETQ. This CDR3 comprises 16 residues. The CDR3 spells CASSLTGDFSYNEQFF. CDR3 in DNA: TGCGCCAGCAGCCTCACAGGGGACTTTTCCTACAATGAGCAGTTCTTC.

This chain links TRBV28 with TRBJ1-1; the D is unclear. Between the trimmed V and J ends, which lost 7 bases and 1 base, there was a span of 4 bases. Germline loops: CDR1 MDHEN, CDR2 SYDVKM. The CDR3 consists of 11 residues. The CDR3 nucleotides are TGTGCCAGCAAGGGGAACACTGAAGCTTTCTTT. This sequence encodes CASKGNTEAFF.

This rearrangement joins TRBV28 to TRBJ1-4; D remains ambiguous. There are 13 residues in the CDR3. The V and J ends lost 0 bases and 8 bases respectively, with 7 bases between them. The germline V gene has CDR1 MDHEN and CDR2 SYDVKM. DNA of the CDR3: TGTGCCAGCAGTTTATGGCAAAACGAAAAACTGTTTTTT. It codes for CASSLWQNEKLFF.

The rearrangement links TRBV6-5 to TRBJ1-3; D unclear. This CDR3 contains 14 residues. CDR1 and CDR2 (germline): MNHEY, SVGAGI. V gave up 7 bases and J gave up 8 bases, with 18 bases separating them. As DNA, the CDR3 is TGTGCCAGCACCACTTACATCAGAACGGACACCATATATTTT. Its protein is CASTTYIRTDTIYF.

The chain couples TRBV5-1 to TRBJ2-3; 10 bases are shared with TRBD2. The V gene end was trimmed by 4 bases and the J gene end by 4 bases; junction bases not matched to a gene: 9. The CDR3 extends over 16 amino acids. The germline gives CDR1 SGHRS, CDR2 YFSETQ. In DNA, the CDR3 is TGCGCCAGCAGCACCGGGACTAGCGCCTTCCCAGATACGCAGTATTTT. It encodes CASSTGTSAFPDTQYF. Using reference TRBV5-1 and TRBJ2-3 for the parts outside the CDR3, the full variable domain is KAGVTQTPRYLIKTRGQQVTLSCSPISGHRSVSWYQQTPGQGLQFLFEYFSETQRNKGNFPGRFSGRQFSNSRSEMNVSTLELGDSALYLCASSTGTSAFPDTQYFGPGTRLTVL.

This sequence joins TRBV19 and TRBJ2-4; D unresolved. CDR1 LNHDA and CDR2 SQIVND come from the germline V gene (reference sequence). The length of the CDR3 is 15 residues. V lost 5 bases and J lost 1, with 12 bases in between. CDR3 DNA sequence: TGTGCCAGTAGTTCGCAGGCCGCGGCCAAAAACATTCAGTACTTC. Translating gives CASSSQAAAKNIQYF.

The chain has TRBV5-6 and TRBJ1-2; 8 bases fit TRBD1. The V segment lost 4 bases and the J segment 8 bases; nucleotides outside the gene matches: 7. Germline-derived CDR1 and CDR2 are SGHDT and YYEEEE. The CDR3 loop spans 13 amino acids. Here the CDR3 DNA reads TGTGCCAGCAGCACGACAGGGGCGAAGGGCTACACCTTC. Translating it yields CASSTTGAKGYTF.

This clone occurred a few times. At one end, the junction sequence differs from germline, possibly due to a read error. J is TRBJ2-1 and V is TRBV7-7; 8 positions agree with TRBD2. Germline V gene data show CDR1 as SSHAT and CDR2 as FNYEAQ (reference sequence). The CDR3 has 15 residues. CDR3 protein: CASSSGRAIGNEQFF. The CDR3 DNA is TGTGCTAGCAGCTCCGGGAGGGCCATCGGAAATGAGCAGTTCTTC.

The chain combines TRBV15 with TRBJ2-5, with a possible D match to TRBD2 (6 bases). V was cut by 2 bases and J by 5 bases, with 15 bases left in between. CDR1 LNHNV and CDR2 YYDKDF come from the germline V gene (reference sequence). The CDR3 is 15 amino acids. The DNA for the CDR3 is TGTGCCACCAGCAGAACGCGGGACGGTGGGGAGACCCAGTACTTC. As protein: CATSRTRDGGETQYF. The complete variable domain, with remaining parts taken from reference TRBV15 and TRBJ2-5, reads DAMVIQNPRYQVTQFGKPVTLSCSQTLNHNVMYWYQQKSSQAPKLLFHYYDKDFNNEADTPDNFQSRRPNTSFCFLDIRSPGLGDTAMYLCATSRTRDGGETQYFGPGTRLLVL.

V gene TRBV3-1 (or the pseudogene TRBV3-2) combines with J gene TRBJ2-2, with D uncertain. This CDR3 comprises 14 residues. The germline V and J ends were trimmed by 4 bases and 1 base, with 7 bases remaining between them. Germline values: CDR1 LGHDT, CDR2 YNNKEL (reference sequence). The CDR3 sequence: CASSLRGNTGELFF. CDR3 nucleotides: TGTGCCAGCAGCCTACGTGGGAACACCGGGGAGCTGTTTTTT.

CDR3 amino acids: CASRRTRYNEQFF. As DNA, the CDR3 is TGTGCCAGCCGTCGAACTAGATACAATGAGCAGTTCTTC. The chain employs TRBV6-5 and TRBJ2-1; D might be TRBD2 (5 bases). V was shortened by 8 bases and J by 4 bases, with 12 bases between the two germline ends. Germline V lookup: CDR1 MNHEY, CDR2 SVGAGI. The CDR3 is 13 amino acids.

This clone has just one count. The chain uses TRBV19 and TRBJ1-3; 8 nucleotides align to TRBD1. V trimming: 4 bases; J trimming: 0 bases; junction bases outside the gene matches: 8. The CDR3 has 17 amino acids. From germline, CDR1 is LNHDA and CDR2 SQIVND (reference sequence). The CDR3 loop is CASSTRTGMSSGNTIYF. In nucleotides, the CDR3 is TGTGCCAGTAGTACACGGACAGGGATGAGCTCTGGAAACACCATATATTTT. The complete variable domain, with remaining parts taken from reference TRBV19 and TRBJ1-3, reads DGGITQSPKYLFRKEGQNVTLSCEQNLNHDAMYWYRQDPGQGLRLIYYSQIVNDFQKGDIAEGYSVSREKKESFPLTVTSAQKNPTAFYLCASSTRTGMSSGNTIYFGEGSWLTVV.

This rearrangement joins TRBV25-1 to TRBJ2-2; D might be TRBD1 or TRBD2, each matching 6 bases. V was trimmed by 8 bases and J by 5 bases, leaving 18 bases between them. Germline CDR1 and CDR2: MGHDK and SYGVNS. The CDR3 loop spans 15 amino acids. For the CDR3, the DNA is TGTGCCAGCCTAAGGCCGGGGGCAGGTACCGGGGAGCTGTTTTTT. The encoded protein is CASLRPGAGTGELFF.

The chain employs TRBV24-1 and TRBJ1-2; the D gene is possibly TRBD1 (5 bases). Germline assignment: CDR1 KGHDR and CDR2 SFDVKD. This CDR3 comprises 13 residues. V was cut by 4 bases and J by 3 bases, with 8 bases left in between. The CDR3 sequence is CATSDDSYYGYTF. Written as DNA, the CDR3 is TGTGCCACCAGTGACGACAGCTACTATGGCTACACCTTC.

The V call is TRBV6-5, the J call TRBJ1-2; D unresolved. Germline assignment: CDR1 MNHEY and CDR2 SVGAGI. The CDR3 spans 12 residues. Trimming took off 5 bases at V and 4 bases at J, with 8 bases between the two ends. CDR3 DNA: TGTGCCAGCAGTCCCCGGGGCTATGGCTACACCTTC. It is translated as CASSPRGYGYTF.

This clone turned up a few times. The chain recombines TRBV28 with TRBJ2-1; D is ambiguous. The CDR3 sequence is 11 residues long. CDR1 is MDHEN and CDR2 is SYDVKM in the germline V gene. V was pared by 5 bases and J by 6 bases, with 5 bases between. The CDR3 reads CASSRINEQFF. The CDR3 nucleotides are TGTGCCAGCAGTAGGATCAATGAGCAGTTCTTC.

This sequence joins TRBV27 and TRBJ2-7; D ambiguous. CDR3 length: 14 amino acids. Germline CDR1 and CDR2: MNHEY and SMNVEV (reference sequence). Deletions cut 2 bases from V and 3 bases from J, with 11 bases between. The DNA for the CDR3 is TGTGCCAGCAGTTTAGACCCAACGAGCTACGAGCAGTACTTC. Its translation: CASSLDPTSYEQYF.

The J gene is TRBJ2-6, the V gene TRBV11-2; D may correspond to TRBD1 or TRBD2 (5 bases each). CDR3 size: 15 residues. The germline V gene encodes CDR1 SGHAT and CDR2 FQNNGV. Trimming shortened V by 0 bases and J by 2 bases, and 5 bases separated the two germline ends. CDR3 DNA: TGTGCCAGCAGCTTAGAGGGGGCTGGGGCCAACGTCCTGACTTTC. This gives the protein CASSLEGAGANVLTF.

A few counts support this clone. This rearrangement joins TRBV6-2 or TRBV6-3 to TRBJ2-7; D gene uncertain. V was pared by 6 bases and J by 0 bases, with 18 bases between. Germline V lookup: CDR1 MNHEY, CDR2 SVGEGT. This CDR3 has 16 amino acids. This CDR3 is CASSRIQSSSSYEQYF. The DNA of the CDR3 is TGTGCCAGCAGCCGGATCCAATCCTCGAGCTCCTACGAGCAGTACTTC.

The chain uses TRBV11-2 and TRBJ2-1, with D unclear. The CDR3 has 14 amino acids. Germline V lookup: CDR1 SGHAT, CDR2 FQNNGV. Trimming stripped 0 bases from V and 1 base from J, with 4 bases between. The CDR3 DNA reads TGTGCCAGCAGCTTAGAAGCGTCCTACAATGAGCAGTTCTTC. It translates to CASSLEASYNEQFF. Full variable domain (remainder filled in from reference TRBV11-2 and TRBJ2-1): EAGVAQSPRYKIIEKRQSVAFWCNPISGHATLYWYQQILGQGPKLLIQFQNNGVVDDSQLPKDRFSAERLKGVDSTLKIQPAKLEDSAVYLCASSLEASYNEQFFGPGTRLTVL.

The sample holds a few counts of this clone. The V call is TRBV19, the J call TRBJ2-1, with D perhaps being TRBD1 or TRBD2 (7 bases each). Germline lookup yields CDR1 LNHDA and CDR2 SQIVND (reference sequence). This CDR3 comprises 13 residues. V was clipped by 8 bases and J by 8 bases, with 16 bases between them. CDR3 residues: CASGETGRDEQFF. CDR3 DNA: TGTGCCAGTGGAGAGACAGGGAGGGATGAGCAGTTCTTC.

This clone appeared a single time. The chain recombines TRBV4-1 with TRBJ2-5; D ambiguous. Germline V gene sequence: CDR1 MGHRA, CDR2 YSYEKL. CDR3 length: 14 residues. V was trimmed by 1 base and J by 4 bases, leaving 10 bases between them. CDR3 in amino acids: CASSQGVSRETQYF. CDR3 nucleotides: TGCGCCAGCAGCCAAGGAGTCTCAAGAGAGACCCAGTACTTC.

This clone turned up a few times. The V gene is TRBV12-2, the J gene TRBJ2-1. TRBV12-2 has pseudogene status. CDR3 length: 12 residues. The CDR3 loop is CANDRNVDEQFF. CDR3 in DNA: TGTGCAAATGATCGGAACGTGGATGAGCAGTTCTTC.